A selection of T cell receptor beta chains follows, all from one sample in a study of yellow fever vaccine responses in identical twins. MiXCR was run by TCRdb on the RT-PCR reads, yielding one entry per CDR3 protein. The table lists about 1,700 distinct CDR3 sequences, under 85% of them singletons. The material sequenced was T cells from blood (PBMCs), unsorted or a sorted subset (not recorded which), taken before or after yellow fever vaccination (not recorded which). These receptors came from a female donor who received the yellow fever vaccine. The CDR3 runs from the conserved cysteine through the conserved F or W. D genes are given only for firm matches. For some rows the clone size is stated as once, few or many, or as a class when expanded; others skip it.

j_gene: TRBJ1-5
v_gene: TRBV20-1
d_gene: -
abundance: -
CDR3nt: TGCAGTGCTAGAGAGGCCGAGGGCAGCAATCAGCCCCAGCATTTT
CDR3aa: CSAREAEGSNQPQHF

j_gene: TRBJ2-1
v_gene: TRBV5-1
d_gene: -
abundance: -
CDR3nt: TGCGCCAGCAGCGTCGGGACGGTCTCCTACAATGAGCAGTTCTTC
CDR3aa: CASSVGTVSYNEQFF

j_gene: TRBJ1-2
v_gene: TRBV6-5
d_gene: TRBD1
abundance: -
CDR3nt: TGTGCCAGCAGTTACTCAGCAGGGGGGGATGGCTACACCTTC
CDR3aa: CASSYSAGGDGYTF

j_gene: TRBJ1-1
v_gene: TRBV4-1
d_gene: -
abundance: once
CDR3nt: TGCGCCAGCAGCTCATCCGAGGGAGAAAACACTGAAGCTTTCTTT
CDR3aa: CASSSSEGENTEAFF

j_gene: TRBJ2-1
v_gene: TRBV3-1
d_gene: -
abundance: -
CDR3nt: TGTGCCAGCAGCCTTAAGGGGGGATCCTACAATGAGCAGTTCTTC
CDR3aa: CASSLKGGSYNEQFF

j_gene: TRBJ1-1
v_gene: TRBV10-3
d_gene: -
abundance: -
CDR3nt: TGTGCCATCAGTACCGGAACTGAAGCTTTCTTT
CDR3aa: CAISTGTEAFF

j_gene: TRBJ2-1
v_gene: TRBV11-1
d_gene: TRBD2
abundance: -
CDR3nt: TGTGCCAGCAGTTCGCTAGCGGGAGGGCCCGCGCGTGGTGAGCAGTTCTTC
CDR3aa: CASSSLAGGPARGEQFF

j_gene: TRBJ1-5
v_gene: TRBV12-5
d_gene: -
abundance: -
CDR3nt: TGTGCTAGTGGTTTTTGGGGTGGCCAGCCCCAGCATTTT
CDR3aa: CASGFWGGQPQHF

j_gene: TRBJ1-2
v_gene: TRBV15
d_gene: -
abundance: -
CDR3nt: TGTGCCACCAGCAGAGGCGGCTATGGTGGCTACACCTTC
CDR3aa: CATSRGGYGGYTF

j_gene: TRBJ2-3
v_gene: TRBV29-1
d_gene: -
abundance: -
CDR3nt: TGCAGCGTTGACAGGAGTAATACGCAGTATTTT
CDR3aa: CSVDRSNTQYF

j_gene: TRBJ2-7
v_gene: TRBV18
d_gene: -
abundance: -
CDR3nt: TGTGCCAGCTCACCAGTAGTCGACTCGGAGCAGTACTTC
CDR3aa: CASSPVVDSEQYF